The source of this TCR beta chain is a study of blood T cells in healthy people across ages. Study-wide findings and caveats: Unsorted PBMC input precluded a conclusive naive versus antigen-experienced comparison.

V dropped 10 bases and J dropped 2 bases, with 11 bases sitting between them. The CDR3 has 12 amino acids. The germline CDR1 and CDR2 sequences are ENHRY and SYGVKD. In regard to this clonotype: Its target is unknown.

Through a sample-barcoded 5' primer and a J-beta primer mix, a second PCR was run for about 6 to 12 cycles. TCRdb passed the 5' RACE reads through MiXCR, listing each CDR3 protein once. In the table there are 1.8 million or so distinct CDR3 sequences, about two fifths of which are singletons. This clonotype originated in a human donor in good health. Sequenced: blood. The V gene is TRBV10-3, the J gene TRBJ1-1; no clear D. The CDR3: CATRTINTEAFF. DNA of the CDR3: TGTGCCACTCGGACCATCAACACTGAAGCTTTCTTT.